Reported below is one TCR beta chain. No antigen is known for it. The entry originates in a study of cytomegalovirus exposure and HLA in healthy donors. Broader study findings: Generally TCR sequences proved uncommon, though certain public TCRs appeared in numerous donors. Presence/absence comparisons presumed near-even sequencing depth among donors. The study listed approximately 160 cytomegalovirus-associated TCR beta chains.

From germline, CDR1 is SGHRS and CDR2 YFSETQ. Trimming took 1 base from V and 5 from J, leaving 6 bases between them. The CDR3 contains 12 residues. The PCR made use of 60 Vbeta and 13 Jbeta primers. Assay: immunoSEQ multiplex PCR; the TCRdb copy retains only in-frame clones and omits some. The sample consists of roughly 140,000 clones, roughly 85% of them appearing once. This sequence joins TRBV5-1 and TRBJ2-5; no reliable D call. Specimen: PBMCs. The origin of this receptor is a woman between 18 and 29 years old in good health and CMV-seronegative. For the CDR3, the DNA is TGCGCCAGCAGCTTGCTGTCCGAGACCCAGTACTTC. The encoded protein is CASSLLSETQYF.